The T cell receptor (beta chain) described here comes from a study of T-cell memory formation after mild COVID-19. Study in general: TCR clusters were largely donor specific.

Libraries for TCRalpha and TCRbeta carried sample barcodes and unique molecular identifiers via 5'RACE. TCRdb called the 5' RACE reads again in MiXCR, with one record for every CDR3 protein. The table shows about 260,000 distinct CDR3 sequences, with 16% occurring only once. The CDR3 has 14 residues. Per germline, CDR1 SGHTA and CDR2 FQGTGA. V was clipped by 4 bases and J by 7 bases, with 14 bases between them. The chain joins TRBV7-3 to TRBJ2-1; D perhaps matches TRBD1 (6 bases). The clonotype originates from a man younger than 35 who had mild COVID-19 (a few samples of this study predate the infection). Cell type and time point are not known. Sequencing was carried out using PBMCs or a T cell subset sorted from them (not recorded which). CDR3 bases: TGTGCCAGCAGCTCCCGTCAGGGGCTTAATGAGCAGTTCTTC. It specifies CASSSRQGLNEQFF. Together with reference TRBV7-3 and TRBJ2-1, the CDR3 gives the full variable domain: GAGVSQTPSNKVTEKGKYVELRCDPISGHTALYWYRQSLGQGPEFLIYFQGTGAADDSGLPNDRFFAVRPEGSVSTLKIQRTERGDSAVYLCASSSRQGLNEQFFGPGTRLTVL.